A single sample is the source of the 27 T cell receptor beta chains below, sequenced in a study of T cells after yellow fever vaccination. MiXCR, applied by TCRdb to the 5' RACE reads, yields one record per CDR3 protein. The sample contains some 250,000 distinct CDR3 sequences, about 7.1% of which appear only once. Specimen: CD4+ T cells sorted from PBMCs, collected 15 days after the yellow fever booster vaccination. These receptors were taken from a man aged 25-40 years who received the YFV17D yellow fever vaccine.

In this sample, this clonotype turned up a few times. J is TRBJ2-2 and V is TRBV7-2; 12 nucleotides align to TRBD2. CDR3 length: 17 amino acids. Germline V CDR1 and CDR2: SGHTA, FQGNSA. Trimming took 2 bases from V and 6 from J; bases not matched to a gene: 7. CDR3 loop: CASSLRLAGGKAGELFF. CDR3 in DNA: TGTGCCAGCAGCTTACGGCTAGCGGGAGGGAAGGCCGGGGAGCTGTTTTTT.

This clonotype showed up many times. The CDR3, as DNA: TGTGCCAGCAGTCACGGGACCGGCCGAGCCAAAAACATTCAGTACTTC. This encodes CASSHGTGRAKNIQYF. The chain carries TRBV28 and TRBJ2-4, with D perhaps matching TRBD1 or TRBD2 (5 bases each). Trimming took off 5 bases at V and 0 bases at J, with 14 bases between the two ends. The CDR3 extends over 16 amino acids. Germline CDR1 reads MDHEN; CDR2 reads SYDVKM.

This clonotype occurred a few times. This chain uses TRBV7-8 with TRBJ2-7; unclear D gene. This CDR3 contains 12 residues. Trimming cost V 3 bases and J 7 bases, with 10 bases left between them. CDR1 and CDR2 (germline): SGHVS, FQNEAQ. The CDR3 DNA follows: TGTGCCAGCAGCTTGGTAATTACGGAGCAGTACTTC. This encodes CASSLVITEQYF.

This clonotype came up a few times. This chain joins TRBV12-3 or TRBV12-4 and TRBJ2-7; D call uncertain. The CDR3 is made up of 13 amino acids. Trimming pared 5 bases from V and 2 bases from J, leaving 10 bases between. CDR3 sequence: CASSTMGPYEQYF. CDR3 bases: TGTGCCAGCAGTACCATGGGTCCCTACGAGCAGTACTTC.

This clonotype was detected a few times. This sequence joins TRBV7-2 and TRBJ1-3; D might be TRBD1 (5 bases). The CDR3 loop spans 14 amino acids. V dropped 6 bases and J dropped 10 bases, with 19 bases sitting between them. The germline V gene encodes CDR1 SGHTA and CDR2 FQGNSA. CDR3 sequence reads: CASRLEDYKGTIYF. The CDR3 DNA reads TGTGCCAGCAGACTCGAGGACTACAAGGGGACCATATATTTT.

This clonotype was seen ten or more times. V and J are TRBV12-3 or TRBV12-4 and TRBJ2-2, with TRBD2 matching 11 bases. The CDR3 has 16 residues. Trimming cost V 6 bases and J 4 bases; bases outside gene matches: 7. The CDR3 region has the DNA TGTGCCAGCAGACCCCGGACTAGCGGGTTCACCGGGGAGCTGTTTTTT. The encoded protein is CASRPRTSGFTGELFF.

J is TRBJ2-7 and V is TRBV20-1, with 11 bases identical to TRBD2. V shed 4 bases, J shed 4 bases, and the junction held 6 bases outside the gene matches. Per the germline V gene, CDR1 is DFQATT and CDR2 is SNEGSKA (reference sequence). The CDR3 runs 14 residues. The CDR3 here is CSAILTSGKYEQYF. The DNA of the CDR3 is TGCAGTGCTATCCTGACTAGCGGGAAGTACGAGCAGTACTTC.

The chain couples TRBV9 to TRBJ2-1; 14 bases align to TRBD2. This CDR3 is 15 amino acids long. Trimming removed 3 bases from V and 10 bases from J; junction bases left unmatched: 6. Germline V gene sequence: CDR1 SGDLS, CDR2 YYNGEE. The DNA for the CDR3 is TGTGCCAGCAGCGGCGGGACTAGCGGGAGAGGGGAGCAGTTCTTC. It translates to CASSGGTSGRGEQFF.

This clonotype has ten or more counts. The CDR3 reads CASSWGLAGASGELFF. Written as DNA, the CDR3 is TGTGCCAGCAGCTGGGGACTAGCGGGAGCATCCGGGGAGCTGTTTTTT. The chain carries TRBV7-6 and TRBJ2-2; 14 nucleotides match TRBD2. After removal of 4 bases from V and 6 bases from J, the junction contained 4 bases not matched to a gene. Looked up from germline, CDR1 is SGHVS and CDR2 is FNYEAQ. This CDR3 has 16 residues.

This chain connects TRBV28 to TRBJ2-4, with D possibly being TRBD1 (7 bases). Trimming took off 3 bases at V and 8 bases at J, with 14 bases between the two ends. Germline lookup yields CDR1 MDHEN and CDR2 SYDVKM. The CDR3 loop spans 14 amino acids. CDR3 sequence: CASSFQGGLDIQYF. As DNA, the CDR3 is TGTGCCAGCAGTTTCCAGGGGGGCTTGGACATTCAGTACTTC. Full variable domain (rest looked up from reference TRBV28 and TRBJ2-4): DVKVTQSSRYLVKRTGEKVFLECVQDMDHENMFWYRQDPGLGLRLIYFSYDVKMKEKGDIPEGYSVSREKKERFSLILESASTNQTSMYLCASSFQGGLDIQYFGAGTRLSVL.

In regard to this clonotype: One end of the junction does not line up with germline, which may come from a read error. J is TRBJ2-3 and V is TRBV20-1; D is perhaps TRBD1 (6 bases). This CDR3 spans 15 amino acids. Germline CDR1 DFQATT, CDR2 SNEGSKA (reference sequence). The CDR3 DNA follows: TGCTGTGCTGATATGGGGGCATCCAAGACAGATACGCAGTATTTT. This translates into CCADMGASKTDTQYF.

This chain joins TRBV3-1 and TRBJ1-2; D is unclear. The CDR3 length is 13 residues. The germline V and J ends were trimmed by 7 bases and 4 bases, with 13 bases remaining between them. Germline V gene sequence: CDR1 LGHDT, CDR2 YNNKEL (reference sequence). The CDR3 loop reads CASTPLEGYGYTF. The CDR3 DNA reads as TGTGCCAGCACCCCATTGGAGGGCTATGGCTACACCTTC.

As to this clonotype: A much larger clone is a single base away; this may be a read error. The J gene is TRBJ2-1, the V gene TRBV5-1; the match to TRBD2 covers 13 bases. Germline lookup yields CDR1 SGHRS and CDR2 YFSETQ. The CDR3 contains 14 residues. After removal of 4 bases from V and 7 bases from J, the junction contained 2 bases not matched to a gene. CDR3 DNA sequence: TGCGCCAGCAGCGGACTAGCGGGGGCGAATGAGCAGTTCTTC. This codes for CASSGLAGANEQFF.

This clonotype appeared a few times. The chain employs TRBV7-2 and TRBJ2-7; 15 nucleotides match TRBD2. There are 17 residues in the CDR3. CDR1 is SGHTA, CDR2 FQGNSA, per germline. J was trimmed by 2 bases and V by 5 bases; bases with no gene match: 7. DNA for the CDR3: TGTGCCAGCAGCATCGGGACTAGCGGGAGGCTTACCTACGAGCAGTACTTC. This translates into CASSIGTSGRLTYEQYF.

This clonotype was detected only a few times. The genes are TRBV30 and TRBJ2-7; maybe TRBD1 (6 bases). Germline V CDR1 and CDR2: GTSNPN, SVGIG (reference sequence). This CDR3 region has 12 residues. V was shortened by 3 bases and J by 3 bases, with 9 bases between the two germline ends. CDR3 sequence reads: CAWRQGSYEQYF. Here the CDR3 DNA reads TGTGCCTGGAGGCAGGGGAGCTACGAGCAGTACTTC. Complete variable domain (other parts from reference TRBV30 and TRBJ2-7): SQTIHQWPATLVQPVGSPLSLECTVEGTSNPNLYWYRQAAGRGLQLLFYSVGIGQISSEVPQNLSASRPQDRQFILSSKKLLLSDSGFYLCAWRQGSYEQYFGPGTRLTVT.

The chain uses TRBV6-5 and TRBJ2-3; possibly TRBD2 for D (6 bases). The CDR3 length is 15 residues. Germline V gene lookup returns CDR1 MNHEY and CDR2 SVGAGI. The V gene lost 4 bases and the J gene lost 1 base, with 12 bases spanning the gap. The CDR3 reads CASSFGGTGTDTQYF. As DNA, the CDR3 is TGTGCCAGCAGTTTCGGCGGGACTGGCACAGATACGCAGTATTTT.

This clonotype was observed many times. This chain uses TRBV12-3 or TRBV12-4 with TRBJ2-3; D call uncertain. Trimming removed 6 bases from V and 0 bases from J, with 13 bases in between. The CDR3 loop spans 15 amino acids. The chain's CDR3 is CASSPEGSSTDTQYF. The CDR3 DNA reads as TGTGCCAGCAGCCCAGAAGGAAGTAGCACAGATACGCAGTATTTT.

The chain combines TRBV7-8 with TRBJ2-3; 11 bases fit TRBD2. The CDR3 has 16 residues. The V segment lost 5 bases and the J segment 2 bases; nucleotides outside the gene matches: 6. Germline V gene lookup returns CDR1 SGHVS and CDR2 FQNEAQ. The DNA of the CDR3 is TGTGCCAGCAGCCCCGGGACTAGCGGACCCACAGATACGCAGTATTTT. Translating gives CASSPGTSGPTDTQYF.

The chain has TRBV10-1 and TRBJ2-1; 12 nucleotides align to TRBD2. J lost 13 bases, V lost 2 bases, and 6 bases had no gene match. Germline V gene data show CDR1 as WNHNN and CDR2 as SYGVQD (reference sequence). The CDR3 loop spans 14 amino acids. The CDR3 spells CASSEASGRAGQFF. CDR3 nucleotides: TGCGCCAGCAGTGAGGCTAGCGGGAGGGCCGGTCAGTTCTTC.

The gene calls are TRBV25-1 and TRBJ1-4, with D tentatively TRBD1 (5 bases). Germline-derived CDR1 and CDR2 are MGHDK and SYGVNS. Trimming removed 4 bases at V and 8 bases at J, with 11 bases between. CDR3 length equals 13 residues. Here the CDR3 reads CASSAGGSEKLFF. The CDR3 bases are TGTGCCAGCAGTGCGGGGGGTTCGGAAAAACTGTTTTTT. Combining the CDR3 with reference TRBV25-1 and TRBJ1-4 gives the whole variable domain EADIYQTPRYLVIGTGKKITLECSQTMGHDKMYWYQQDPGMELHLIHYSYGVNSTEKGDLSSESTVSRIRTEHFPLTLESARPSHTSQYLCASSAGGSEKLFFGSGTQLSVL.

This clonotype was observed at least ten times. The CDR3 region is CASSFGQENTGELFF. Here the CDR3 DNA reads TGCGCCAGCAGCTTCGGACAGGAGAACACCGGGGAGCTGTTTTTT. The chain combines TRBV5-1 with TRBJ2-2, with TRBD1 matching 7 bases. Germline CDR1 is SGHRS and CDR2 is YFSETQ. The V segment lost 2 bases and the J segment 1 base; nucleotides outside the gene matches: 2. The CDR3 covers 15 residues. Full variable domain (remainder filled in from reference TRBV5-1 and TRBJ2-2): KAGVTQTPRYLIKTRGQQVTLSCSPISGHRSVSWYQQTPGQGLQFLFEYFSETQRNKGNFPGRFSGRQFSNSRSEMNVSTLELGDSALYLCASSFGQENTGELFFGEGSRLTVL.

This clonotype showed up just a few times. The chain carries TRBV5-1 and TRBJ2-7, with a tentative D call TRBD1 (5 bases). In germline, CDR1 is SGHRS, CDR2 YFSETQ. Trimming stripped 0 bases from V and 6 bases from J, with 13 bases between. The CDR3 runs to 14 residues. The CDR3 here is CASSLAQGNGEQYF. CDR3 sequence (DNA): TGCGCCAGCAGCTTGGCCCAGGGTAACGGCGAGCAGTACTTC.

The rearrangement links TRBV12-3 or TRBV12-4 to TRBJ2-2; 13 bases agree with TRBD2. V lost 5 bases and J lost 5; bases outside the gene matches: 2. The CDR3 sequence is 15 residues long. In DNA, the CDR3 is TGTGCCAGCAGTGAGGGACTAGCGGGGACCGGGGAGCTGTTTTTT. It is translated as CASSEGLAGTGELFF.

This clonotype was seen ten or more times. This chain links TRBV5-6 with TRBJ1-4; 7 bases fit TRBD1. Germline assignment: CDR1 SGHDT and CDR2 YYEEEE. The length of the CDR3 is 14 residues. The J segment lost 7 bases and the V segment lost 4 bases, leaving 7 bases of the junction unmatched. CDR3 residues: CASSRQGKSEKLFF. Here the CDR3 DNA reads TGTGCCAGCAGCCGACAGGGAAAAAGTGAAAAACTGTTTTTT.

In this sample, this clonotype turned up many times. The chain employs TRBV12-3 or TRBV12-4 and TRBJ2-7; 7 nucleotides agree with TRBD1. Germline trimming cut 4 bases from V and 3 bases from J; bases unmatched to any gene: 3. This CDR3 region has 13 residues. The CDR3 is CASSSRGNYEQYF. CDR3 sequence (DNA): TGTGCCAGCAGTTCCAGGGGGAACTACGAGCAGTACTTC.

This clonotype has at least ten counts. This sequence joins TRBV20-1 and TRBJ2-3; a weak D match, TRBD2 (6 bases). The V gene's germline CDR1 is DFQATT and CDR2 SNEGSKA (reference sequence). This CDR3 has 14 amino acids. Trimming pared 5 bases from V and 5 bases from J, leaving 17 bases between. CDR3: CSAEILRGRDTQYF. CDR3 bases: TGCAGTGCTGAAATCCTCCGGGGGAGAGATACGCAGTATTTT.

In this sample, this clonotype turned up many times. The chain uses TRBV10-3 and TRBJ1-1, with unresolved D. Trimming removed 0 bases at V and 0 bases at J, with 14 bases between. The CDR3 extends over 17 amino acids. Germline values: CDR1 ENHRY, CDR2 SYGVKD. CDR3 in amino acids: CAISESALHQMNTEAFF. DNA for the CDR3: TGTGCCATCAGTGAGTCTGCCCTACATCAAATGAACACTGAAGCTTTCTTT.